The 26 T cell receptor beta chains listed next were all sequenced from one sample in a study of blood T cell repertoires in COVID-19. The repertoire was sequenced with immunoSEQ multiplex PCR; TCRdb's copy has only in-frame clones and lacks some. The data show about 150,000 clones, roughly 80% seen once. The sequenced sample consisted of peripheral blood. These receptors were obtained from a woman aged 55-70 years with acute or convalescent COVID-19.

V is TRBV6-1 and J is TRBJ2-6, with 7 bases fitting TRBD1. With 6 bases clipped from V and 4 bases from J, the junction kept 6 bases outside the gene matches. Germline V gene data show CDR1 as MNHNS and CDR2 as SASEGT. The length of the CDR3 is 15 residues. CDR3 residues: CASSQTGHGANVLTF. The CDR3 nucleotides read TGTGCCAGCAGCCAGACAGGGCACGGGGCCAACGTCCTGACTTTC.

V and J are TRBV2 and TRBJ1-2; no firm D call. Germline CDR1 reads SNHLY; CDR2 reads FYNNEI. The CDR3 has 15 residues. V dropped 5 bases and J dropped 2 bases, with 15 bases sitting between them. CDR3 sequence (DNA): TGTGCCAGCAGTCCTATCCCCGGAGGGAACTATGGCTACACCTTC. It specifies CASSPIPGGNYGYTF.

The chain links TRBV27 to TRBJ1-5, with unresolved D. V lost 6 bases and J 6 bases, leaving 9 bases between the germline ends. CDR1 is MNHEY and CDR2 is SMNVEV in the germline V gene (reference sequence). The CDR3 totals 12 residues. The CDR3: CASRIGGQPQHF. CDR3 DNA sequence: TGTGCCAGCAGGATAGGAGGTCAGCCCCAGCATTTT.

V is TRBV9 and J is TRBJ1-2; D remains unclear. CDR1 is SGDLS and CDR2 is YYNGEE in the germline V gene. The ends were cut back, 3 bases at V and 2 bases at J, with 11 bases in the middle. The CDR3 loop spans 14 amino acids. As DNA, the CDR3 is TGTGCCAGCAGCGCGTTAATGCAGAACTATGGCTACACCTTC. It is translated as CASSALMQNYGYTF.

V gene TRBV5-1 combines with J gene TRBJ2-1, with 7 bases identical to TRBD1. Trimming took 3 bases from V and 0 from J; bases not matched to a gene: 6. The CDR3 has 16 amino acids. In germline, CDR1 is SGHRS, CDR2 YFSETQ. The CDR3 loop reads CASSSRGLSSYNEQFF. CDR3 nucleotides: TGCGCCAGCAGCTCCAGGGGGTTGAGCTCCTACAATGAGCAGTTCTTC.

The CDR3 DNA sequence: TGTGCCAGCAGTTACTCCGGGACAGTCTTAAATTCACCCCTCCACTTT. Translated: CASSYSGTVLNSPLHF. The chain couples TRBV6-5 to TRBJ1-6, with TRBD1 matching over 7 bases. The germline V gene encodes CDR1 MNHEY and CDR2 SVGAGI. Unmatched junction bases numbered 6, after V lost 0 bases and J lost 7 bases. The CDR3 extends over 16 amino acids.

A few counts support this clone. V usage is TRBV7-2 and J usage is TRBJ1-1; D not certain. Germline CDR1 is SGHTA and CDR2 is FQGNSA. Trimming shortened V by 2 bases and J by 3 bases, and 10 bases separated the two germline ends. This CDR3 has 14 amino acids. The CDR3 region has the DNA TGTGCCAGCAGCTTAACTCTTCCTCACACTGAAGCTTTCTTT. It encodes CASSLTLPHTEAFF. The complete variable domain, with remaining parts taken from reference TRBV7-2 and TRBJ1-1, reads GAGVSQSPSNKVTEKGKDVELRCDPISGHTALYWYRQSLGQGLEFLIYFQGNSAPDKSGLPSDRFSAERTGGSVSTLTIQRTQQEDSAVYLCASSLTLPHTEAFFGQGTRLTVV.

The V gene is TRBV7-9, the J gene TRBJ1-5; a possible D gene is TRBD1 (5 bases). Trimming stripped 1 base from V and 12 bases from J, with 19 bases between. The germline V gene has CDR1 SEHNR and CDR2 FQNEAQ (reference sequence). This CDR3 is built from 15 residues. DNA of the CDR3: TGTGCCAGCAGCTTAGGCGGCAGACAGAATCATGACCAGCATTTT. Residues: CASSLGGRQNHDQHF.

The V gene is TRBV2, the J gene TRBJ1-5, with 8 positions matching TRBD1. Germline V CDR1 and CDR2: SNHLY, FYNNEI. The CDR3 has 15 residues. V shed 6 bases, J shed 2 bases, and the junction held 6 bases outside the gene matches. CDR3 in amino acids: CASSGQGRGNQPQHF. CDR3 sequence (DNA): TGTGCCAGCAGCGGACAGGGAAGGGGCAATCAGCCCCAGCATTTT.

The chain links TRBV19 to TRBJ1-5, with D possibly being TRBD1 (5 bases). CDR1 is LNHDA, CDR2 SQIVND, per germline (reference sequence). The CDR3 totals 13 residues. Trimming took 3 bases from V and 6 from J, leaving 9 bases between them. The CDR3 DNA reads as TGTGCCAGTAGTATGACAGACCTTCAGCCCCAGCATTTT. Protein: CASSMTDLQPQHF.

This chain uses TRBV9 with TRBJ1-1; the D is unclear. Germline loops: CDR1 SGDLS, CDR2 YYNGEE. The CDR3 contains 15 residues. V dropped 3 bases and J dropped 9 bases, with 21 bases sitting between them. The CDR3 nucleotides are TGTGCCAGCAGCGCCGACAACCTCCCATTCTCCCAAGCTTTCTTT. Translating it yields CASSADNLPFSQAFF. Full variable domain (remainder filled in from reference TRBV9 and TRBJ1-1): DSGVTQTPKHLITATGQRVTLRCSPRSGDLSVYWYQQSLDQGLQFLIQYYNGEERAKGNILERFSAQQFPDLHSELNLSSLELGDSALYFCASSADNLPFSQAFFGQGTRLTVV.

The rearrangement joins TRBV6-5 to TRBJ1-1, with D possibly matching TRBD1 (6 bases). Trimming cost V 5 bases and J 6 bases, with 13 bases left between them. CDR3 length equals 13 residues. The germline V gene encodes CDR1 MNHEY and CDR2 SVGAGI. The CDR3 region has the DNA TGTGCCAGCAGTCCACACAGGGTAGCTGAAGCTTTCTTT. Encoded protein: CASSPHRVAEAFF.

J is TRBJ1-1 and V is TRBV30; D unresolved. Germline V gene sequence: CDR1 GTSNPN, CDR2 SVGIG (reference sequence). This CDR3 is 13 amino acids long. V dropped 1 base and J dropped 5 bases, with 11 bases sitting between them. The CDR3 DNA reads as TGTGCCTGGAGTGCTGGGGAGAGGACTGAAGCTTTCTTT. It is translated as CAWSAGERTEAFF.

The rearrangement joins TRBV6-6 to TRBJ2-1; possible D gene TRBD2, 7 bases. V dropped 11 bases and J dropped 6 bases, with 26 bases sitting between them. Germline V lookup: CDR1 MNHNY, CDR2 SVGAGI (reference sequence). This CDR3 contains 16 residues. For the CDR3, the DNA is TGTGCCGGATCCTACAGGGCTAGGGGGGGTATCAATGAGCAGTTCTTC. It is translated as CAGSYRARGGINEQFF.

The chain carries TRBV3-1 (or the pseudogene TRBV3-2) and TRBJ2-5; 15 bases line up with TRBD2. CDR3 length: 15 residues. Germline loops: CDR1 LGHDT, CDR2 YNNKEL (reference sequence). Trimming cost V 4 bases and J 6 bases; bases outside gene matches: 3. The CDR3 is CASSPGLAGGKTQYF. The CDR3 coding sequence is TGTGCCAGCAGCCCGGGACTAGCGGGGGGAAAGACCCAGTACTTC.

CDR3 loop: CSASIAGMNTEAFF. The DNA of the CDR3 is TGCAGTGCTAGTATCGCAGGAATGAACACTGAAGCTTTCTTT. This chain uses TRBV20-1 with TRBJ1-1; unclear D gene. Trimming left V 3 bases short and J 0 bases short, with 11 bases between. The CDR3 length is 14 residues. The germline CDR1 and CDR2 sequences are DFQATT and SNEGSKA (reference sequence).

The J gene is TRBJ2-1, the V gene TRBV2; perhaps TRBD1 as D (6 bases). Germline CDR1 SNHLY, CDR2 FYNNEI. The CDR3 extends over 15 amino acids. Trimming removed 8 bases from V and 0 bases from J, with 14 bases in between. CDR3 in amino acids: CASRLRTDSYNEQFF. The CDR3 DNA reads as TGTGCCAGCCGTCTCAGGACAGACTCCTACAATGAGCAGTTCTTC.

This chain connects TRBV21-1 to TRBJ1-1; the table's D call of TRBD1 was not tested on the DNA. TRBV21-1 is a documented pseudogene. This CDR3 has 19 amino acids. DNA of the CDR3: TGTGCCAGCAGCAAAGTGGGGCCCAGGGGGCCGAATGGGAACACTGAAGCTTTCTTT. Amino acids: CASSKVGPRGPNGNTEAFF.

This chain joins TRBV21-1 and TRBJ1-3. TRBV21-1 is classified as a pseudogene. CDR3 size: 15 residues. This CDR3 reads CASSKRGSSGNTIYF. The DNA of the CDR3 is TGTGCCAGCAGCAAACGGGGTTCCTCTGGAAACACCATATATTTT.

Here the CDR3 DNA reads TGTGCCAGCAGCACGAGCGGGGGCTCGGGATTGCAGTATTTT. Its translation is CASSTSGGSGLQYF. The chain is built from TRBV6-6 and TRBJ2-3; 8 bases map to TRBD2. This CDR3 contains 14 residues. The ends lost 6 bases at V and 11 bases at J; junction bases unmatched: 13. Germline CDR1 is MNHNY and CDR2 is SVGAGI (reference sequence).

The chain recombines TRBV6-6 with TRBJ1-2; no clear D. V was pared by 2 bases and J by 5 bases, with 15 bases between. CDR3 length: 15 residues. Germline-derived CDR1 and CDR2 are MNHNY and SVGAGI (reference sequence). The CDR3 coding sequence is TGTGCCAGCAGTTACCCCGCAGGTGCTGGGTATGGCTACACCTTC. Protein: CASSYPAGAGYGYTF.

The rearrangement uses TRBV5-1 and TRBJ1-4; a weak D match, TRBD1 (5 bases). The CDR3 is 14 amino acids. V was clipped by 2 bases and J by 3 bases, with 8 bases between them. CDR1 and CDR2 (germline): SGHRS, YFSETQ. The CDR3 spells CASSFQGPNEKLFF. CDR3 DNA: TGCGCCAGCAGCTTCCAGGGCCCTAATGAAAAACTGTTTTTT.

CDR3 sequence reads: CASSLVQVTGELFF. In nucleotides, the CDR3 is TGTGCCAGCAGCTTGGTACAGGTCACCGGGGAGCTGTTTTTT. The chain employs TRBV7-9 and TRBJ2-2, with D possibly TRBD1 on 5 matching bases. The CDR3 has 14 amino acids. The V end was cut by 3 bases, the J end by 4 bases, with 9 bases between. In germline, CDR1 is SEHNR, CDR2 FQNEAQ (reference sequence).

This clone appeared a single time. The chain combines TRBV6-5 with TRBJ2-1; D might be TRBD1 (6 bases). This CDR3 spans 15 amino acids. Trimming cost V 3 bases and J 3 bases, with 12 bases left between them. Looked up from germline, CDR1 is MNHEY and CDR2 is SVGAGI. This chain's CDR3 is CASSYGQGLYNEQFF. In nucleotides, the CDR3 is TGTGCCAGCAGTTATGGGCAGGGGCTCTACAATGAGCAGTTCTTC.

This sequence joins TRBV5-1 and TRBJ1-6; 7 nucleotides align to TRBD1. From germline, CDR1 is SGHRS and CDR2 YFSETQ. The CDR3 loop spans 17 amino acids. V lost 1 base to trimming and J lost 4 bases; unmatched junction nucleotides: 8. Written as DNA, the CDR3 is TGCGCCAGCAGCTTGTTGGCCGGGACAGAATATAATTCACCCCTCCACTTT. Its protein is CASSLLAGTEYNSPLHF.

This chain uses TRBV19 with TRBJ1-3, with a tentative D call TRBD1 (6 bases). CDR1 LNHDA and CDR2 SQIVND come from the germline V gene (reference sequence). This CDR3 has 14 amino acids. The V end was cut by 10 bases, the J end by 1 base, with 14 bases between. The CDR3 nucleotides read TGTGCCACGGATGCACAGGGATCTGGAAACACCATATATTTT. It translates to CATDAQGSGNTIYF.